This T cell receptor (beta chain) was captured by sequencing in a study of blood T cell repertoires in COVID-19. Study details: T cells, B-cell-depleted T cells, or PBMCs supplied cDNA or gDNA.

CDR1 MNHEY and CDR2 SMNVEV come from the germline V gene (reference sequence). CDR3 length: 14 residues. The ends lost 5 bases at V and 4 bases at J; junction bases unmatched: 7. Original processing notes: Amplified reference gene primers provided the basis for estimating nucleated cell counts. The method was immunoSEQ multiplex PCR; TCRdb's version includes in-frame clones alone and lacks a portion of them. That table furnishes V, J and clone size, whereas the DNA furnished D and trimming. This repertoire shows tens of thousands of clones, about three quarters found once; its top ten account for approximately 21%. A Seattle source enrolled patients during active infection and followed them longitudinally.

Material: peripheral blood. The sequence derives from a man aged 25 to 40 with COVID-19, enrolled during active disease. The chain carries TRBV27 and TRBJ1-1, with 7 nucleotides matching TRBD1. The chain's CDR3 is CASSKDRVRTEAFF. CDR3 nucleotides: TGTGCCAGCAGTAAAGACAGGGTACGCACTGAAGCTTTCTTT.